A single sample gave rise to the 2 T cell receptor beta chains below, sequenced in a study of T cell responses to AZD1222 COVID-19 vaccine. The assay was immunoSEQ multiplex PCR, and TCRdb's table has in-frame clones only and misses some. The profile shows 160,000 or so clones, 70% to 90% of them singletons. Sequenced here: peripheral blood, sampled 28 days after the second AZD1222 dose. These receptors were obtained from an adult who received the AZD1222 COVID-19 vaccine.

This chain connects TRBV7-2 to TRBJ1-2; D gene unclear. CDR3 length equals 13 residues. Per germline, CDR1 SGHTA and CDR2 FQGNSA. Trimming removed 6 bases at V and 6 bases at J, with 14 bases between. Written as DNA, the CDR3 is TGTGCCAGCAGGGCCGGTATACACGATGGCTACACCTTC. This translates into CASRAGIHDGYTF.

V gene TRBV30 combines with J gene TRBJ1-1, with unresolved D. Trimming took off 6 bases at V and 3 bases at J, with 5 bases between the two ends. The CDR3 is 10 amino acids. The germline V gene has CDR1 GTSNPN and CDR2 SVGIG (reference sequence). This CDR3 is CACRDTEAFF. CDR3 nucleotide sequence: TGTGCCTGTAGAGACACTGAAGCTTTCTTT. The full variable domain, in which reference TRBV30 and TRBJ1-1 provide the parts outside the CDR3, is SQTIHQWPATLVQPVGSPLSLECTVEGTSNPNLYWYRQAAGRGLQLLFYSVGIGQISSEVPQNLSASRPQDRQFILSSKKLLLSDSGFYLCACRDTEAFFGQGTRLTVV.